This is a list of T cell receptor beta chains from one sample in a study of response to subunit inactivated influenza vaccine. TCRdb fed the RT-PCR reads into MiXCR, producing one record per CDR3 protein. In the table there are about 800,000 distinct CDR3 sequences, 21% of which are singletons. Sequencing used PBMCs from blood, obtained around 5 days after vaccination. The receptors come from a man aged 45 to 65 who received an inactivated influenza vaccine. Both conserved end residues are part of each CDR3. D genes are given only for firm matches. Size is omitted from some rows. Given values are once, few, many or a class for expanded clones.

v_gene	j_gene	abundance	d_gene	CDR3nt	CDR3aa
TRBV29-1	TRBJ2-2	.	TRBD2	TGCAGCGTTGCTAGCGGGACGGACACCGGGGAGCTGTTTTTT	CSVASGTDTGELFF
TRBV18	TRBJ2-3	few	TRBD2	TGTGCCAGCTCGTACGGGACTAGCAGAACGGGGGATACGCAGTATTTT	CASSYGTSRTGDTQYF
TRBV6-2/TRBV6-3	TRBJ2-5	few	.	TGTGCCAGCAGTTACTCGTCAAAAGAGACCCAGTACTTC	CASSYSSKETQYF
TRBV11-2	TRBJ2-5	.	.	TGTGCCAGCAGCTCCCAGGCAAGGCCAGAAGAGACCCAGTACTTC	CASSSQARPEETQYF
TRBV20-1	TRBJ1-5	.	.	TGCAGTGCTATAGCAGGGACGGGCAATCAGCCCCAGCATTTT	CSAIAGTGNQPQHF
TRBV10-3	TRBJ2-1	.	TRBD2	TGTGCCATCAGTGAGTCCAGCGGGGCCACCTACAATGAGCAGTTCTTC	CAISESSGATYNEQFF
TRBV5-5	TRBJ2-1	.	.	TGTGCCAGCAGCCCCTACTACAATGAGCAGTTCTTC	CASSPYYNEQFF
TRBV7-9	TRBJ2-1	once	TRBD1	TGTGCCAGCAGCCCCCGGGACAGATACGAGCAGTTCTTC	CASSPRDRYEQFF
TRBV7-8	TRBJ2-5	.	.	TGTGCCAGCAGCAATAACAGGGTGCGGTACCAAGAGACCCAGTACTTC	CASSNNRVRYQETQYF
TRBV2	TRBJ2-7	many	TRBD2	TGTGCCAGCAGTGAATTAGCGGGATACTACGAGCAGTACTTC	CASSELAGYYEQYF
TRBV12-3/TRBV12-4	TRBJ2-1	.	TRBD2	TGTGCCAGCAGTTTACGAAGCGGGGGGGCCGGACAGTTCTTC	CASSLRSGGAGQFF
TRBV6-2/TRBV6-3	TRBJ2-3	.	TRBD1	TGTGCCAGCAGCTCGACCCGGACAGGACCCAGGCCAGATACGCAGTATTTT	CASSSTRTGPRPDTQYF
TRBV6-1	TRBJ1-5	.	.	TGTGCCAGCATGATGGAAAGACACCCTTACAATCAGCCCCAGCATTTT	CASMMERHPYNQPQHF
TRBV20-1	TRBJ1-4	few	.	TGCAGTGCTAAAGGGGCCGGGACAAAGAATGAAAAACTGTTTTTT	CSAKGAGTKNEKLFF
TRBV7-9	TRBJ2-7	.	TRBD1	TGCGCCAGCAGCACTCGACAGGGGCCCTACGAGCAGTACTTC	CASSTRQGPYEQYF
TRBV20-1	TRBJ2-7	few	.	TGCAGTGCACGCACCCATAATGACAAGTACGAGCAGTACTTC	CSARTHNDKYEQYF
TRBV2	TRBJ2-3	once	TRBD2	TGTGCCAGCAGGAGATTAGCGGGGACTAGCACAGATACGCAGTATTTT	CASRRLAGTSTDTQYF
TRBV5-1	TRBJ2-3	many	.	TGCGCCAGCAGCTTGGCGGAAGGGCCTGGCACAGATACGCAGTATTTT	CASSLAEGPGTDTQYF
TRBV4-3	TRBJ1-2	few	.	TGCGCCAGCAGCCAAGATCGACAGGTCTATGGCTACACCTTC	CASSQDRQVYGYTF
TRBV29-1	TRBJ1-1	many	.	TGCAGCGTTGTAGATGTTAGCACTGAAGCTTTCTTT	CSVVDVSTEAFF
TRBV7-2	TRBJ2-1	few	.	TGTGCCAGCAGTAGGATAGGGGGAGCCTACAATGAGCAGTTCTTC	CASSRIGGAYNEQFF
TRBV10-3	TRBJ2-2	.	.	TGTGCCATCAATGTAGCAGGGAACACCGGGGAGCTGTTTTTT	CAINVAGNTGELFF
TRBV7-2	TRBJ2-1	many	TRBD2	TGTGCCAGCAGCTTTCTAGCGGGGGGGGGGAATGAGCAGTTCTTC	CASSFLAGGGNEQFF
TRBV12-3/TRBV12-4	TRBJ1-1	once	.	TGTGCCAGCAGAGCGACTGGGGAAGCTTTCTTT	CASRATGEAFF
TRBV12-3/TRBV12-4	TRBJ1-5	many	.	TGTGCCAGCAGTGCCCTGGGTCAGCCCCAGCATTTT	CASSALGQPQHF
TRBV12-3/TRBV12-4	TRBJ2-1	many	TRBD1	TGTGCCAGCACCCCGACAGGGGCCTACAATGAGCAGTTCTTC	CASTPTGAYNEQFF
TRBV29-1	TRBJ2-7	few	.	TGCAGCGTTGAAGTTGGGGGGACAGTATCCTACGAGCAGTACTTC	CSVEVGGTVSYEQYF
TRBV9	TRBJ2-3	.	.	TGTGCCAGCAGCGTTAGCGTCGCGGTAGATACGCAGTATTTT	CASSVSVAVDTQYF
TRBV5-1	TRBJ1-2	.	.	TGCGCCAGCAGCTCAGATCTGGGTGGCTACACCTTC	CASSSDLGGYTF
TRBV7-2	TRBJ2-2	.	.	TGTGCCAGCAGCTTAATGACAGTCCTGAACACCGGGGAGCTGTTTTTT	CASSLMTVLNTGELFF
TRBV5-1	TRBJ1-6	.	.	TGCGCCAGCAGCTTGGCAGGGCTTAATTCACCCCTCCACTTT	CASSLAGLNSPLHF
TRBV20-1	TRBJ1-2	few	.	TGCAGTGCTAGAGTCACGCGCGTCGGGGGCTACACCTTC	CSARVTRVGGYTF
TRBV7-9	TRBJ2-7	few	TRBD2	TGTGCCAGCAGCTTCCCCTTAGCGGGAACCTACGAGCAGTACTTC	CASSFPLAGTYEQYF
TRBV3-1	TRBJ2-2	.	.	TGTGCCAGCAGCCAAGCGTCGCGTTGGACCGGGGAGCTGTTTTTT	CASSQASRWTGELFF
TRBV7-2	TRBJ1-1	few	TRBD1	TGTGCCAGCAGCTTAGGGCCAGGGGGTGAAGCTTTCTTT	CASSLGPGGEAFF
TRBV18	TRBJ2-7	.	.	TGTGCCAGCTCACTACGGACAAGGAGGGATATCTACGAGCAGTACTTC	CASSLRTRRDIYEQYF
TRBV6-2/TRBV6-3	TRBJ2-5	few	.	TGTGCCAGCAGTTACGACCAGACTAGACCGGTAGAGACCCAGTACTTC	CASSYDQTRPVETQYF
TRBV5-1	TRBJ2-5	few	.	TGCGCCAGCAGCTACTCAGGGAGAGGCCACCAAGAGACCCAGTACTTC	CASSYSGRGHQETQYF
TRBV2	TRBJ2-3	.	.	TGTGCCAGCAGGGGCGACACTGTTACGCAGTATTTT	CASRGDTVTQYF
TRBV11-1	TRBJ1-1	.	.	TGTGCCAGCAGCTCCGGGAAGGTTTTCTTT	CASSSGKVFF
TRBV20-1	TRBJ2-3	.	.	TGCAGTGCTAGTGGAGGACCACCCTGGGGCACAGATACGCAGTATTTT	CSASGGPPWGTDTQYF
TRBV20-1	TRBJ2-1	.	TRBD2	TGCAGTGCTAGATCCCCACTAGCGGTTAACTACAATGAGCAGTTCTTC	CSARSPLAVNYNEQFF
TRBV7-2	TRBJ1-1	few	.	TGTGCCAGCAGCTTAGCGCTAGCAGGGGTGAACACTGAAGCTTTCTTT	CASSLALAGVNTEAFF
TRBV7-8	TRBJ2-5	.	TRBD1	TGTGCCAGCAGCTTAACCGGGACAGGGATACGGGAGACCCAGTACTTC	CASSLTGTGIRETQYF
TRBV9	TRBJ2-1	.	.	TGTGCCAGCAGCGTAGCTCCAGGGTCCAACAATGAGCAGTTCTTC	CASSVAPGSNNEQFF
TRBV25-1	TRBJ1-6	.	.	TGTGCCAGCAGTGACGGGGGACTAGTGAATTCACCCCTCCACTTT	CASSDGGLVNSPLHF
TRBV30	TRBJ2-3	once	.	TGTGCCTGGAGTCGGCAGCGGGCAGATACGCAGTATTTT	CAWSRQRADTQYF
TRBV10-3	TRBJ2-3	few	TRBD2	TGTGCCATCAGTCACGATCCGAGCGGGGGGGGCACAGATACGCAGTATTTT	CAISHDPSGGGTDTQYF
TRBV20-1	TRBJ2-1	few	TRBD2	TGCAGTGCTAGAGCACTAGCGGGAATCTACAATGAGCAGTTCTTC	CSARALAGIYNEQFF
TRBV3-1	TRBJ1-4	.	.	TGTGCCAGCAGCCAAATGGGGTATTCAACTAATGAAAAACTGTTTTTT	CASSQMGYSTNEKLFF
TRBV6-2/TRBV6-3	TRBJ1-1	.	.	TGTGCCAGCAGCCGAGACAGGATGGAAGCTTTCTTT	CASSRDRMEAFF
TRBV12-3/TRBV12-4	TRBJ2-1	few	.	TGTGCCAGCGGGGACCCGACCAATGAGCAGTTCTTC	CASGDPTNEQFF
TRBV5-1	TRBJ2-2	few	.	TGCGCCAGCAGCTTGGGGGTCGCGGTAAACACCGGGGAGCTGTTTTTT	CASSLGVAVNTGELFF
TRBV7-9	TRBJ2-1	few	.	TGTGCCAGCAGCACCTCGAGCTCCTACAATGAGCAGTTCTTC	CASSTSSSYNEQFF
TRBV3-1	TRBJ2-3	.	.	TGTGCCAGCAGCCAAGTTTCGGGAAAGGATACGCAGTATTTT	CASSQVSGKDTQYF
TRBV4-3	TRBJ2-2	.	.	TGCGCCAGCAGCCAAGATCCCTGGATCCCCGGGGAGCTGTTTTTT	CASSQDPWIPGELFF